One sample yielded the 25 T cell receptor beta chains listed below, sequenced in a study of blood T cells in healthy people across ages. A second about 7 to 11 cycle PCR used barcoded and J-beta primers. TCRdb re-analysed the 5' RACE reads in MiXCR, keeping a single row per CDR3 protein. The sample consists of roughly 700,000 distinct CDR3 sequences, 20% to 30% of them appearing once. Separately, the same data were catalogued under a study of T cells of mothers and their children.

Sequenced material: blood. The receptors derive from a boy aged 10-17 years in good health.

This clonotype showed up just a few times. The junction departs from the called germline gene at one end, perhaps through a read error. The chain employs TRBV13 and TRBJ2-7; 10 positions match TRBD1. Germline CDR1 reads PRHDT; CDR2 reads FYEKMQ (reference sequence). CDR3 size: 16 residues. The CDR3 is CASSGPGQGSSYEQHF. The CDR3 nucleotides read TGTGCCAGCAGCGGTCCGGGACAGGGGTCGTCCTACGAGCAGCACTTC.

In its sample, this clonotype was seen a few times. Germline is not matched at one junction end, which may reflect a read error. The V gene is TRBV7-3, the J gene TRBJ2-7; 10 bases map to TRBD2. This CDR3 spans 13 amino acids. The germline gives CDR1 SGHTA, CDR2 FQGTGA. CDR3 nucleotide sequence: TGCGCCAGCAGCCTCGGGACTAGCGACGAGCAGTACTTC. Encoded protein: CASSLGTSDEQYF.

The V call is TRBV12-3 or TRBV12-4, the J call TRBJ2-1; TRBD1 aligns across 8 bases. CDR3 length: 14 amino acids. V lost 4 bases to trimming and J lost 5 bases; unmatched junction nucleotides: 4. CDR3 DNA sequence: TGTGCCAGCAGTTACCAGACAGGGGACAATGAGCAGTTCTTC. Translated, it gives CASSYQTGDNEQFF.

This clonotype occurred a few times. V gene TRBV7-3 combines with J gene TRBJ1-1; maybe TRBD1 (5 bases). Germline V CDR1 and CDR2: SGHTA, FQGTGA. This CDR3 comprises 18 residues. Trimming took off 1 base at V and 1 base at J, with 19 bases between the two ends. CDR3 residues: CASSLRWGPRWRNTEAFF. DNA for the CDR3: TGTGCCAGCAGCTTAAGGTGGGGACCCCGATGGAGGAACACTGAAGCTTTCTTT.

The CDR3: CASSRRGQGFSYEQYF. The CDR3 bases are TGCGCCAGCAGCCGAAGAGGTCAAGGGTTTTCCTACGAGCAGTACTTC. The genes are TRBV4-1 and TRBJ2-7; D uncertain. Germline lookup yields CDR1 MGHRA and CDR2 YSYEKL. The CDR3 sequence is 16 residues long. Trimming stripped 4 bases from V and 1 base from J, with 17 bases between.

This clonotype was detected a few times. The CDR3 loop is CASSFEAGGYSYEQYF. CDR3 coding DNA: TGCGCCAGCAGCTTTGAGGCAGGGGGCTATTCCTACGAGCAGTACTTC. The gene calls are TRBV5-1 and TRBJ2-7, with 8 positions matching TRBD1. V shed 2 bases, J shed 1 base, and the junction held 8 bases outside the gene matches. The germline V gene encodes CDR1 SGHRS and CDR2 YFSETQ. The CDR3 runs 16 residues.

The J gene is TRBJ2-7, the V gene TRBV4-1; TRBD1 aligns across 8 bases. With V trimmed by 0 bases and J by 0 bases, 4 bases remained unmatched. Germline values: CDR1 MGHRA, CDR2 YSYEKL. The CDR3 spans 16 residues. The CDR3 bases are TGCGCCAGCAGCCAAGACAGACAGGGGAGCTCCTACGAGCAGTACTTC. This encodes CASSQDRQGSSYEQYF.

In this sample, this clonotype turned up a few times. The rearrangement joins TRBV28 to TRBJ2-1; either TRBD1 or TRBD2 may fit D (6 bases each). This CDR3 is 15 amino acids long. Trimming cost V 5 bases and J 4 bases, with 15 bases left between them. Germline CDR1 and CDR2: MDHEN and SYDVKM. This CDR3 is CASSTSWGAYNEQFF. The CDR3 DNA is TGTGCCAGCAGTACCTCGTGGGGGGCTTACAATGAGCAGTTCTTC.

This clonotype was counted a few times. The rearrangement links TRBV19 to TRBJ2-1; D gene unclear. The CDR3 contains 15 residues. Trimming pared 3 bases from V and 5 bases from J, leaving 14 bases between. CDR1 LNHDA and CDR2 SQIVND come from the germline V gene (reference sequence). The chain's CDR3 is CASSIGPPGDNEQFF. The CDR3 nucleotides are TGTGCCAGTAGTATCGGGCCCCCGGGCGACAATGAGCAGTTCTTC. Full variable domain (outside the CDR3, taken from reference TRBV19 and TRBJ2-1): DGGITQSPKYLFRKEGQNVTLSCEQNLNHDAMYWYRQDPGQGLRLIYYSQIVNDFQKGDIAEGYSVSREKKESFPLTVTSAQKNPTAFYLCASSIGPPGDNEQFFGPGTRLTVL.

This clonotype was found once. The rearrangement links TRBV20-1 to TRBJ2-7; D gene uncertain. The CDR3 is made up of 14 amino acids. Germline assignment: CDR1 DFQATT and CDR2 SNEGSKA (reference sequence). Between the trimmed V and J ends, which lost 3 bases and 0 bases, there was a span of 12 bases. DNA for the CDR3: TGCAGTGCTAGTCAGACGGAGAGCTCCTACGAGCAGTACTTC. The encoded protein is CSASQTESSYEQYF.

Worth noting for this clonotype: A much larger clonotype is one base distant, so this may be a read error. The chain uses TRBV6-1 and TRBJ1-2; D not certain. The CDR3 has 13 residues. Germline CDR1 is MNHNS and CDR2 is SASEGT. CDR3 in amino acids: CAGSPTVNYGYTF. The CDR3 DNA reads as TGTGCCGGCAGTCCCACAGTAAACTATGGCTACACCTTC.

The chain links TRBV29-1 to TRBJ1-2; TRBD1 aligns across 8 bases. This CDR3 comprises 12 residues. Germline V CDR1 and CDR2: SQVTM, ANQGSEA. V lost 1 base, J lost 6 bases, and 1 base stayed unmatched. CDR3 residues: CSVEGQGNGYTF. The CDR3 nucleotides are TGCAGCGTTGAAGGACAGGGGAATGGCTACACCTTC.

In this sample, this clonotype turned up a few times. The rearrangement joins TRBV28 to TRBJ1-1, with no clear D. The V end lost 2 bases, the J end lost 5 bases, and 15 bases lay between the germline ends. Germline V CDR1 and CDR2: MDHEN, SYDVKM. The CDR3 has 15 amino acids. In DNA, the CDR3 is TGTGCCAGCAGTTTACCCCGGGGAGTGGGGACTGAAGCTTTCTTT. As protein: CASSLPRGVGTEAFF.

The CDR3 loop is CASSLSLNGNQPQHF. CDR3 coding DNA: TGTGCCAGCAGTCTGTCACTGAACGGCAATCAGCCCCAGCATTTT. This chain joins TRBV12-3 or TRBV12-4 and TRBJ1-5; D remains ambiguous. The CDR3 totals 15 residues. With 5 bases removed from V and 2 bases from J, the gap between germline ends came to 13 bases.

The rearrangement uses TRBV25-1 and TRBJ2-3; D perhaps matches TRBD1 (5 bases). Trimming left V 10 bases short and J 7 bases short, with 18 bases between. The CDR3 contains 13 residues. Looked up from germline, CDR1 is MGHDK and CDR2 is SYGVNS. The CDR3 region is CATNGGARNTQYF. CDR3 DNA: TGTGCCACCAACGGTGGGGCCAGGAATACGCAGTATTTT.

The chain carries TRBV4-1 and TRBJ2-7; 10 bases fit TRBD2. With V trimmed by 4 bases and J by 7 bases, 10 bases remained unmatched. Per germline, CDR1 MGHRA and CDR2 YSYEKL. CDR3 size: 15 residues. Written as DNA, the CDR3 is TGCGCCAGCAGCCCTAGCGGGAGTATATTCGAGGAGCAGTACTTC. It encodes CASSPSGSIFEEQYF.

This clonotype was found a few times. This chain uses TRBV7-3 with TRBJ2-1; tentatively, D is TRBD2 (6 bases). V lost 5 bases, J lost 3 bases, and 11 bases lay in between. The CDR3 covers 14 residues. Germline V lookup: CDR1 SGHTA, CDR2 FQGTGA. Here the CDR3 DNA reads TGTGCCAGCAGCACTAACGGGGGCTACAATGAGCAGTTCTTC. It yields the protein CASSTNGGYNEQFF.

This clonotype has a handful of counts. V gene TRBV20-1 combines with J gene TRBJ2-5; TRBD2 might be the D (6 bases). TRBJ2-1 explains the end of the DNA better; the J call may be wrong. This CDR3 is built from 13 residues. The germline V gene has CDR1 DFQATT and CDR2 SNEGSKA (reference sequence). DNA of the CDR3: TGCAGTGCGAATAGCGGTGGAGGGAATGAGCAGTTCTTC. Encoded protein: CSANSGGGNEQFF.

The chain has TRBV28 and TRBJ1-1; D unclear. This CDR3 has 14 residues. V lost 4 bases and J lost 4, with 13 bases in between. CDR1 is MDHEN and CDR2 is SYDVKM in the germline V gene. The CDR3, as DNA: TGTGCCAGCAGTTCTGTCGTTGACGCCACTGAAGCTTTCTTT. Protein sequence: CASSSVVDATEAFF.

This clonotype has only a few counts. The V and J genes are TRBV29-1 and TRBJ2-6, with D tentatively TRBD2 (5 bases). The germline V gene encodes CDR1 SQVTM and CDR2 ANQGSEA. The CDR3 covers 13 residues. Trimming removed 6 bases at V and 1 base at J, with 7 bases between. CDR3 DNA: TGCAGCGTGGAGGCGTCTGGGGCCAACGTCCTGACTTTC. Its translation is CSVEASGANVLTF.

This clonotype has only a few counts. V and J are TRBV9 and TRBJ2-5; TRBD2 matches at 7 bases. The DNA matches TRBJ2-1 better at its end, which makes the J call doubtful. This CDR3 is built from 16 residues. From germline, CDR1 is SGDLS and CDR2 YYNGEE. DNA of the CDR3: TGTGCCAGCAGCGCCCGTTCGGGAGGACCTCACAATGAGCAGTTCTTC. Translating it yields CASSARSGGPHNEQFF.

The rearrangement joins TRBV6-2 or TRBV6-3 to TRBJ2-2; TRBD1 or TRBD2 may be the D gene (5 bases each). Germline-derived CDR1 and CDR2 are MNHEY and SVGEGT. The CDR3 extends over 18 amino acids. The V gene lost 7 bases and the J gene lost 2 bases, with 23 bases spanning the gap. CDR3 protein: CASISPGRQGANTGELFF. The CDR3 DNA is TGTGCCAGCATAAGCCCCGGGCGTCAGGGAGCCAACACCGGGGAGCTGTTTTTT.

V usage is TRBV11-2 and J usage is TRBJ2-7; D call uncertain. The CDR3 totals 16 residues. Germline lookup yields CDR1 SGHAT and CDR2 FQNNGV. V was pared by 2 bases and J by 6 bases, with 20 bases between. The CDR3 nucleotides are TGTGCCAGCAGCTTATTCAGTGGGGTCGTGGCAGGCGAGCAGTACTTC. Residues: CASSLFSGVVAGEQYF.

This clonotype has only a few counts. The CDR3 DNA sequence: TGCAGTGCTAGAGATATTTGGAGGGGGCAGTTCTTC. Its protein product is CSARDIWRGQFF. V is TRBV20-1 and J is TRBJ2-5; weak D call: TRBD2 (6 bases). The end of the DNA fits TRBJ2-1 better, so the J call may be wrong. Germline loops: CDR1 DFQATT, CDR2 SNEGSKA (reference sequence). This CDR3 is built from 12 residues.

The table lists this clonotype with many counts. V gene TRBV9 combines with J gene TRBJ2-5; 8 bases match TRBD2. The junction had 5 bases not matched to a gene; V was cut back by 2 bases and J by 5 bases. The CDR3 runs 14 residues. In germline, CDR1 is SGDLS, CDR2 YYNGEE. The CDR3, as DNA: TGTGCCAGCAGCGTCGGGGGGGTGTTGGAGACCCAGTACTTC. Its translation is CASSVGGVLETQYF. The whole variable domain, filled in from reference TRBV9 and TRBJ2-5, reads DSGVTQTPKHLITATGQRVTLRCSPRSGDLSVYWYQQSLDQGLQFLIQYYNGEERAKGNILERFSAQQFPDLHSELNLSSLELGDSALYFCASSVGGVLETQYFGPGTRLLVL.